The 6 T cell receptor beta chains below were found in one sample sequenced in a study of Graves' ophthalmopathy and Graves' hyperthyroidism. TCR beta CDR3 regions were amplified from RNA transcripts. First-round RT-PCR used HTBI primers; second-round multiplex PCR followed. TCRdb passed the multiplex PCR reads through MiXCR, listing each CDR3 protein once. In the table there are around 1,200,000 distinct CDR3 sequences, approximately 35% of which are singletons. Sequencing input: peripheral blood or thyroid tissue (not recorded which). Receptors were obtained from an adult man with Graves' hyperthyroidism.

This clonotype showed up many times. The V and J genes are TRBV10-2 and TRBJ2-7, with 9 bases aligning to TRBD2. Trimming cost V 3 bases and J 0 bases; bases outside gene matches: 3. CDR3 length: 15 residues. The germline V gene encodes CDR1 WSHSY and CDR2 SAAADI. The CDR3 DNA is TGCGCCAGCAGTGATGCGGGAGGGTTCTCCTACGAGCAGTACTTC. This encodes CASSDAGGFSYEQYF.

The chain employs TRBV7-9 and TRBJ1-1; D is unclear. Germline CDR1 SEHNR, CDR2 FQNEAQ (reference sequence). This CDR3 region has 14 residues. The V end lost 5 bases, the J end lost 0 bases, and 10 bases lay between the germline ends. In DNA form, the CDR3 reads TGTGCCAGCAGCAATACAGCGGTGAACACTGAAGCTTTCTTT. Amino acids: CASSNTAVNTEAFF.

To note about this clonotype: This may arise from a read error, as a much more abundant clone is one base away. The chain carries TRBV4-3 and TRBJ1-1; no firm D call. The ends were cut back, 3 bases at V and 3 bases at J, with 17 bases in the middle. Germline CDR1 LGHNA, CDR2 YSLEER. CDR3 size: 16 residues. CDR3 in DNA: TGCGCCAGCAGCCATGGGAAGTCGGCAAGGGACACTGAAGCTTTCTTT. Translation gives CASSHGKSARDTEAFF.

The chain joins TRBV19 to TRBJ2-7, with D possibly matching TRBD1 (6 bases). V gave up 5 bases and J gave up 3 bases, with 20 bases separating them. The CDR3 is made up of 16 amino acids. CDR1 and CDR2 from the germline V gene are LNHDA and SQIVND (reference sequence). The CDR3 sequence: CASSSIRTVYYYEQYF. CDR3 nucleotides: TGTGCCAGTAGTTCCATCCGGACAGTCTATTACTACGAGCAGTACTTC.

Points on this clonotype: The junction departs from the called germline gene at one end, perhaps through a read error. The chain has TRBV6-5 and TRBJ1-1; no firm D call. The CDR3 spans 16 residues. The germline V gene has CDR1 MNHEY and CDR2 SVGAGI. CDR3 nucleotides: TGTACCAGCAGTTACGTGTCTAGGGTCCGCAACACTGAAGCTTTCTTT. Translation gives CTSSYVSRVRNTEAFF.

The chain is built from TRBV28 and TRBJ2-6, with D tentatively TRBD1 (5 bases). Germline V gene sequence: CDR1 MDHEN, CDR2 SYDVKM. V gave up 5 bases and J gave up 2 bases, with 10 bases separating them. There are 15 residues in the CDR3. The CDR3 protein is CASSITGAGANVLTF. In DNA form, the CDR3 reads TGTGCCAGCAGTATTACAGGTGCTGGGGCCAACGTCCTGACTTTC.